This passage covers 8 T cell receptor beta chains from one sample sequenced in a study of vaccination and CD4 T cells after COVID-19. Scientists ran DNA taken from cultured CD4+ T cells through the Oncomine TCR Beta short-read assay for sequencing. Via MiXCR, TCRdb re-called the PCR reads, giving one row per CDR3 protein. This table has around 19,000 distinct CDR3 sequences, 60% appearing once. Their specific antigens are unknown. Treatment described: roughly nine-day PBMC culture with coronavirus spike peptide pools or control peptides (ViraFEST assay). The input for sequencing was CD4+ T cells from blood, cultured in vitro, taken after SARS-CoV-2 vaccination. The receptors derive from a human donor who had recovered from COVID-19.

The chain links TRBV24-1 to TRBJ1-3, with D hard to call. Germline CDR1 reads KGHDR; CDR2 reads SFDVKD. CDR3 length: 15 residues. Trimming took off 3 bases at V and 4 bases at J, with 12 bases between the two ends. The CDR3 protein is CATSDPTVMGNTIYF. The CDR3 DNA reads TGTGCCACCAGTGATCCGACTGTTATGGGAAACACCATATATTTT.

The V call is TRBV12-3 or TRBV12-4, the J call TRBJ1-1; D may be TRBD1 (5 bases). The CDR3 is made up of 14 amino acids. Trimming removed 5 bases at V and 1 base at J, with 11 bases between. DNA for the CDR3: TGTGCCAGCAGTCTATCAGGGCCGAACACTGAAGCTTTCTTT. Protein sequence: CASSLSGPNTEAFF.

The CDR3 sequence is CASSRQRPYGYTF. DNA of the CDR3: TGTGCCAGCAGCCGACAGAGACCCTATGGCTACACCTTC. V usage is TRBV7-9 and J usage is TRBJ1-2; weak D call: TRBD1 (5 bases). Per the germline V gene, CDR1 is SEHNR and CDR2 is FQNEAQ (reference sequence). The V end lost 5 bases, the J end lost 4 bases, and 11 bases lay between the germline ends. CDR3 length: 13 residues.

The rearrangement uses TRBV29-1 and TRBJ2-7, with no clear D. V lost 4 bases, J lost 0 bases, and 10 bases lay in between. In germline, CDR1 is SQVTM, CDR2 ANQGSEA. This CDR3 comprises 13 residues. Written as DNA, the CDR3 is TGCAGCGTTGTCGGCAGGAGCTCCTACGAGCAGTACTTC. Translated: CSVVGRSSYEQYF.

The genes are TRBV5-4 and TRBJ2-3; D possibly corresponds to TRBD2 (5 bases). CDR3 size: 13 residues. Germline CDR1 and CDR2: SGHNT and YYREEE (reference sequence). Trimming shortened V by 4 bases and J by 0 bases, and 6 bases separated the two germline ends. CDR3 loop: CASSRDSTDTQYF. In DNA form, the CDR3 reads TGTGCCAGCAGCCGGGATAGCACAGATACGCAGTATTTT.

V gene TRBV2 combines with J gene TRBJ2-3, with a tentative D call TRBD2 (5 bases). The V gene lost 5 bases and the J gene lost 0 bases, with 15 bases spanning the gap. The CDR3 spans 16 residues. Germline CDR1 and CDR2: SNHLY and FYNNEI. CDR3 region: CASSPGGSVSTDTQYF. CDR3 DNA: TGTGCCAGCAGTCCCGGTGGGAGCGTAAGCACAGATACGCAGTATTTT. The full variable domain, in which reference TRBV2 and TRBJ2-3 provide the parts outside the CDR3, is EPEVTQTPSHQVTQMGQEVILRCVPISNHLYFYWYRQILGQKVEFLVSFYNNEISEKSEIFDDQFSVERPDGSNFTLKIRSTKLEDSAMYFCASSPGGSVSTDTQYFGPGTRLTVL.

The chain uses TRBV6-5 and TRBJ1-2; a weak D match, TRBD1 (5 bases). This CDR3 has 15 residues. V was cut by 0 bases and J by 4 bases, with 12 bases left in between. From germline, CDR1 is MNHEY and CDR2 SVGAGI. Here the CDR3 reads CASSYSGRAFYGYTF. Written as DNA, the CDR3 is TGTGCCAGCAGTTACTCGGGCAGGGCCTTCTATGGCTACACCTTC.

The chain links TRBV6-1 to TRBJ1-1; D possibly corresponds to TRBD1 (5 bases). CDR1 is MNHNS, CDR2 SASEGT, per germline. The CDR3 length is 17 residues. With 5 bases removed from V and 1 base from J, the gap between germline ends came to 20 bases. CDR3 region: CASSQTPGRARNTEAFF. In DNA, the CDR3 is TGTGCCAGCAGTCAGACTCCGGGACGGGCTCGGAACACTGAAGCTTTCTTT.